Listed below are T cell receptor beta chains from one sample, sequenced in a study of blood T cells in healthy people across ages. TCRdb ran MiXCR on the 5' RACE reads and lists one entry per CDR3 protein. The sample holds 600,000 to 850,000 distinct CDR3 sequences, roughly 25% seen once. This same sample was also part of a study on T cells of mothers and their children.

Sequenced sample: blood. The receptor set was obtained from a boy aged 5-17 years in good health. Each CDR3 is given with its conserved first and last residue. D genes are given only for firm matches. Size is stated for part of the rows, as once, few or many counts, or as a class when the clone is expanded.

CDR3nt: TGTGCCAGCAGCGAGACCTTAGCGGGAAGGATTTACGAGCAGTACTTC
CDR3aa: CASSETLAGRIYEQYF
j_gene: TRBJ2-7
d_gene: TRBD2
abundance: once
v_gene: TRBV7-2

CDR3nt: TGTGCCAGCAGCCTAAGGACAGGGTGGGAAGCTTTCTTT
CDR3aa: CASSLRTGWEAFF
j_gene: TRBJ1-1
d_gene: TRBD1
abundance: few
v_gene: TRBV13

CDR3nt: TGCGCCAGCAGCCAAGATTTGCTAGATTGGGAGCGGGAGCAGTACTTC
CDR3aa: CASSQDLLDWEREQYF
j_gene: TRBJ2-7
d_gene: -
abundance: -
v_gene: TRBV4-1

CDR3nt: TGTGCCACCAGGTATACGGGCACCGGGGAGCTGTTTTTT
CDR3aa: CATRYTGTGELFF
j_gene: TRBJ2-2
d_gene: -
abundance: -
v_gene: TRBV15

CDR3nt: TGCAGTGCCGATCTGGCAGATACGCAGTATTTT
CDR3aa: CSADLADTQYF
j_gene: TRBJ2-3
d_gene: -
abundance: -
v_gene: TRBV20-1

CDR3nt: TGCAGTGCTAGAGGCGGCGAGCAGTTCTTC
CDR3aa: CSARGGEQFF
j_gene: TRBJ2-1
d_gene: -
abundance: few
v_gene: TRBV20-1

CDR3nt: TGCAGCGTCGCCGGGACAGGGAGGTCCTGCAATGAGCAGTTCTTC
CDR3aa: CSVAGTGRSCNEQFF
j_gene: TRBJ2-1
d_gene: TRBD1
abundance: few
v_gene: TRBV29-1

CDR3nt: TGCAGCGGTCTCAGGGGTGGGGAGCAGTACTTC
CDR3aa: CSGLRGGEQYF
j_gene: TRBJ2-7
d_gene: -
abundance: -
v_gene: TRBV29-1

CDR3nt: TGCGCCAGCAGCTATTTCACTAGTCGAACAGATACGCAGTATTTT
CDR3aa: CASSYFTSRTDTQYF
j_gene: TRBJ2-3
d_gene: -
abundance: -
v_gene: TRBV5-1

CDR3nt: TGCAGCGTTGAACCCAAGCGTAGCTCCTACAATGAGCAGTTCTTC
CDR3aa: CSVEPKRSSYNEQFF
j_gene: TRBJ2-1
d_gene: -
abundance: -
v_gene: TRBV29-1

CDR3nt: TGCGCCAGCAGCCCCGGGACCTCTCACTCCTATAATTCACCCCTCCACTTT
CDR3aa: CASSPGTSHSYNSPLHF
j_gene: TRBJ1-6
d_gene: -
abundance: few
v_gene: TRBV5-1

CDR3nt: TGTGCCAGCAGCCAAGAACGGGGAGAGACCCAGTACTTC
CDR3aa: CASSQERGETQYF
j_gene: TRBJ2-5
d_gene: -
abundance: -
v_gene: TRBV3-1

CDR3nt: TGTGCCAGCAGGCTAGCGGAGGAAAACATTCAGTACTTC
CDR3aa: CASRLAEENIQYF
j_gene: TRBJ2-4
d_gene: TRBD2
abundance: -
v_gene: TRBV7-8

CDR3nt: TGTGCCAGCAGCGCCGGCTCCTACGAGCAGTACTTC
CDR3aa: CASSAGSYEQYF
j_gene: TRBJ2-7
d_gene: -
abundance: -
v_gene: TRBV9

CDR3nt: TGTGCCAGTAGTATAGGAAGGGTGGGGGAGACCCAGTACTTC
CDR3aa: CASSIGRVGETQYF
j_gene: TRBJ2-5
d_gene: -
abundance: few
v_gene: TRBV19

CDR3nt: TGTGCCAGCAGTTCCCCCGGGACTAGCGGGACCTTCCTCTCCTACGAGCAGTACTTC
CDR3aa: CASSSPGTSGTFLSYEQYF
j_gene: TRBJ2-7
d_gene: TRBD2
abundance: -
v_gene: TRBV28

CDR3nt: TGTGCCAGCAGTTTAGCGCGGAGTGAGCAGTTCTTC
CDR3aa: CASSLARSEQFF
j_gene: TRBJ2-1
d_gene: -
abundance: -
v_gene: TRBV12-3/TRBV12-4

CDR3nt: TGCAGTGCTAGAGAGGGTTGGCGGAATTCACCCCTCCACTTT
CDR3aa: CSAREGWRNSPLHF
j_gene: TRBJ1-6
d_gene: -
abundance: few
v_gene: TRBV20-1

CDR3nt: TGTGCCAGCAGTGAAAGATCCGGGGGAAGGGGAGAGACCCAGTACTTC
CDR3aa: CASSERSGGRGETQYF
j_gene: TRBJ2-5
d_gene: -
abundance: -
v_gene: TRBV2

CDR3nt: TGTGCCAGCTCGGGACAGGGGAACAATGGCTACACCTTC
CDR3aa: CASSGQGNNGYTF
j_gene: TRBJ1-2
d_gene: TRBD1
abundance: -
v_gene: TRBV25-1

CDR3nt: TGCGCCAGCAGCCAAGATAGGGGAGGGAGGGGGTCGCCCCTCCACTTT
CDR3aa: CASSQDRGGRGSPLHF
j_gene: TRBJ1-6
d_gene: -
abundance: -
v_gene: TRBV4-3

CDR3nt: TGTGCCAGCAGCGTAAGACAGTTCTATGGCTACACCTTC
CDR3aa: CASSVRQFYGYTF
j_gene: TRBJ1-2
d_gene: -
abundance: few
v_gene: TRBV9

CDR3nt: TGCGCCAGCAGCCAAACACCGGGACCCTCAGAGACCCAGTACTTC
CDR3aa: CASSQTPGPSETQYF
j_gene: TRBJ2-5
d_gene: -
abundance: -
v_gene: TRBV4-1

CDR3nt: TGTGCCAGCAGCGTCTCACAGGGTAGGGGAACAGATACGCAGTATTTT
CDR3aa: CASSVSQGRGTDTQYF
j_gene: TRBJ2-3
d_gene: -
abundance: few
v_gene: TRBV7-3

CDR3nt: TGCGCCAGCAGCCTGGGACAGGGGTTAGGGGAGACCCAGTACTTC
CDR3aa: CASSLGQGLGETQYF
j_gene: TRBJ2-5
d_gene: TRBD1
abundance: -
v_gene: TRBV4-1

CDR3nt: TGTGCCAGCAGTTACTCCGGGACTAGCGGGGTCAATGAGCAGTTCTTC
CDR3aa: CASSYSGTSGVNEQFF
j_gene: TRBJ2-1
d_gene: TRBD2
abundance: many
v_gene: TRBV6-5

CDR3nt: TGTGCCACCAGCAGAGATTTTTCCGTCTATGGCTACACCTTC
CDR3aa: CATSRDFSVYGYTF
j_gene: TRBJ1-2
d_gene: -
abundance: few
v_gene: TRBV15

CDR3nt: TGTGCCAGCAGCACCCACCGGGACAGAAATTCACCCCTCCACTTT
CDR3aa: CASSTHRDRNSPLHF
j_gene: TRBJ1-6
d_gene: TRBD1
abundance: -
v_gene: TRBV7-9

CDR3nt: TGCAGTGCTCGTGGGGGGCCCAGGGGAAGGGAGCAGTACTTC
CDR3aa: CSARGGPRGREQYF
j_gene: TRBJ2-7
d_gene: -
abundance: -
v_gene: TRBV20-1

CDR3nt: TGCGCCAGCAGCCAAGGCCAGGGGGTCACTGAAGCTTTCTTT
CDR3aa: CASSQGQGVTEAFF
j_gene: TRBJ1-1
d_gene: TRBD1
abundance: few
v_gene: TRBV4-3

CDR3nt: TGCAGTGCTAGAGACAGTCGGGACTCTATCAATGAGCAGTTCTTC
CDR3aa: CSARDSRDSINEQFF
j_gene: TRBJ2-1
d_gene: -
abundance: -
v_gene: TRBV20-1

CDR3nt: TGTGCCAGCATTCAACCTAGGGCAGCTTTATTACTCTCTGGGGCCAACGTCCTGACTTTC
CDR3aa: CASIQPRAALLLSGANVLTF
j_gene: TRBJ2-6
d_gene: -
abundance: few
v_gene: TRBV6-4

CDR3nt: TGTGCCATCAGTGGACCCGGGACAGGGCAAGCTAACTATGGCTACACCTTC
CDR3aa: CAISGPGTGQANYGYTF
j_gene: TRBJ1-2
d_gene: TRBD1
abundance: -
v_gene: TRBV10-3

CDR3nt: TGCAGTGCTACTTATACGGGACAGGGGATCTACGAGCAGTACTTC
CDR3aa: CSATYTGQGIYEQYF
j_gene: TRBJ2-7
d_gene: TRBD1
abundance: -
v_gene: TRBV20-1

CDR3nt: TGTGCCAGCAGCCCCCGGGCTAATGAAAAACTGTTTTTT
CDR3aa: CASSPRANEKLFF
j_gene: TRBJ1-4
d_gene: -
abundance: few
v_gene: TRBV7-3

CDR3nt: TGCGCCAGCAGCCAAGCCTGGGCGCAGCCCAACTATGGCTACACCTTC
CDR3aa: CASSQAWAQPNYGYTF
j_gene: TRBJ1-2
d_gene: -
abundance: -
v_gene: TRBV4-1

CDR3nt: TGTGCCAGCAGCTCGGATTTGGGGACTAGCGGGGACTATGAGCAGTTCTTC
CDR3aa: CASSSDLGTSGDYEQFF
j_gene: TRBJ2-1
d_gene: TRBD2
abundance: -
v_gene: TRBV7-9